This T cell receptor beta chain appears in the sequencing data of a study of blood T cell repertoires in COVID-19. Source study methods: Using reference gene primer amplification, nucleated cell counts were estimated. Clones were sequenced by immunoSEQ multiplex PCR, and TCRdb holds only the in-frame ones, with some missing. The V and J calls and the clone size are those of that table, but D and trimming were determined from the DNA. The profile covers tens of thousands of clones, with around nine tenths appearing a single time and around 21% taken by the ten largest. The receptor comes from a woman aged 45-60 years with active or convalescent COVID-19. Material for sequencing was peripheral blood.

For the CDR3, the DNA is TGTGCCAGCAGCTTCTCTAGCGGGAGATTGGCAGATACGCAGTATTTT. Protein product: CASSFSSGRLADTQYF. The gene calls are TRBV13 and TRBJ2-3, with TRBD2 identical over 10 bases. V lost 3 bases, J lost 4 bases, and 7 bases stayed unmatched. This CDR3 is 16 amino acids long. Germline lookup yields CDR1 PRHDT and CDR2 FYEKMQ (reference sequence).